Following are 30 T cell receptor beta chains from one sample sequenced in a study of control samples from healthy donors and cancer patients. Measured with immunoSEQ multiplex PCR; TCRdb has only the in-frame clones, and not every one. The sample records roughly 400,000 clones, around 90% being singletons. The sample taken for sequencing was PBMCs. The receptors come from a man aged 40-49 years with head and neck cancer.

This sequence joins TRBV5-6 and TRBJ2-1; D assignment may be TRBD1 or TRBD2 (5 bases each). The germline V gene has CDR1 SGHDT and CDR2 YYEEEE. The length of the CDR3 is 16 residues. Trimming shortened V by 4 bases and J by 6 bases, and 20 bases separated the two germline ends. The CDR3 reads CASSNRDPLPFNEQFF. CDR3 coding DNA: TGTGCCAGCAGCAACCGGGACCCCCTGCCCTTCAATGAGCAGTTCTTC. The whole variable domain, filled in from reference TRBV5-6 and TRBJ2-1, reads DAGVTQSPTHLIKTRGQQVTLRCSPKSGHDTVSWYQQALGQGPQFIFQYYEEEERQRGNFPDRFSGHQFPNYSSELNVNALLLGDSALYLCASSNRDPLPFNEQFFGPGTRLTVL.

V and J are TRBV5-1 and TRBJ2-7, with 9 positions matching TRBD1. Germline CDR1 and CDR2: SGHRS and YFSETQ. J lost 2 bases, V lost 0 bases, and 3 bases had no gene match. The CDR3 sequence is 15 residues long. This CDR3 reads CASSLEGTGPYEQYF. CDR3 nucleotides: TGCGCCAGCAGCTTGGAAGGGACAGGGCCCTACGAGCAGTACTTC.

The chain has TRBV7-3 and TRBJ2-2; TRBD2 matches 8 bases. V trimming: 5 bases; J trimming: 6 bases; junction bases outside the gene matches: 5. CDR3 length equals 14 residues. Per germline, CDR1 SGHTA and CDR2 FQGTGA. CDR3 bases: TGTGCCAGCAGCCCCGGGGGGGGGCCCGGGGAGCTGTTTTTT. As protein: CASSPGGGPGELFF. Supplemented by reference TRBV7-3 and TRBJ2-2, the full variable domain reads GAGVSQTPSNKVTEKGKYVELRCDPISGHTALYWYRQSLGQGPEFLIYFQGTGAADDSGLPNDRFFAVRPEGSVSTLKIQRTERGDSAVYLCASSPGGGPGELFFGEGSRLTVL.

This chain joins TRBV27 and TRBJ2-3, with 11 bases matching TRBD1. Germline CDR1 is MNHEY and CDR2 is SMNVEV (reference sequence). This CDR3 has 16 amino acids. J was trimmed by 5 bases and V by 4 bases; bases with no gene match: 8. The DNA of the CDR3 is TGTGCCAGCAGTTCCTACCCGGGACAGGGGGGAGATACGCAGTATTTT. This sequence encodes CASSSYPGQGGDTQYF.

V usage is TRBV4-1 and J usage is TRBJ2-3; the D gene could be TRBD1 or TRBD2 (7 bases each). Germline V gene lookup returns CDR1 MGHRA and CDR2 YSYEKL. V dropped 6 bases and J dropped 5 bases, with 27 bases sitting between them. The CDR3 sequence is 18 residues long. This CDR3 is CASSQRGGGTGTGDTQYF. CDR3 DNA sequence: TGCGCCAGCAGTCAGAGGGGAGGGGGCACGGGAACGGGAGATACGCAGTATTTT.

The chain has TRBV11-2 and TRBJ1-6; D call uncertain. Trimming removed 4 bases at V and 8 bases at J, with 9 bases between. The CDR3 spans 13 residues. Germline lookup yields CDR1 SGHAT and CDR2 FQNNGV. The DNA of the CDR3 is TGTGCCAGCAGCTCTACAAGGGATTCACCCCTCCACTTT. Its translation: CASSSTRDSPLHF.

Comment on this clone: Mismatch with germline at one junction end may stem from a read error. This chain uses TRBV18 with TRBJ2-2; D may match TRBD1 or TRBD2 (5 bases each). The CDR3 is 17 residues long. Per the germline V gene, CDR1 is KGHSH and CDR2 is LQKENI. CDR3 region: CASLPPQGPGGTGELFF. In DNA form, the CDR3 reads TGTGCCAGCTTACCACCCCAGGGACCCGGTGGGACCGGGGAGCTGTTTTTT.

CDR3 sequence (DNA): TGTGCCAGCTCACCGACGATGGGACAGACGGGGGAAGAGACCCAGTACTTC. Translating gives CASSPTMGQTGEETQYF. This sequence joins TRBV18 and TRBJ2-5, with D possibly matching TRBD1 (7 bases). Germline assignment: CDR1 KGHSH and CDR2 LQKENI. Trimming removed 3 bases at V and 3 bases at J, with 20 bases between. The CDR3 is made up of 17 amino acids.

The chain recombines TRBV5-6 with TRBJ1-2; perhaps TRBD1 as D (6 bases). The germline V gene has CDR1 SGHDT and CDR2 YYEEEE. The CDR3 loop spans 16 amino acids. V was trimmed by 1 base and J by 2 bases, leaving 15 bases between them. CDR3 in amino acids: CASSLRGITQNYGYTF. The CDR3 nucleotides are TGTGCCAGCAGCTTGAGGGGGATTACACAAAACTATGGCTACACCTTC.

The genes are TRBV5-1 and TRBJ2-5, with 7 bases fitting TRBD1. The CDR3 runs 15 residues. With 4 bases clipped from V and 2 bases from J, the junction kept 8 bases outside the gene matches. The germline gives CDR1 SGHRS, CDR2 YFSETQ. DNA for the CDR3: TGCGCCAGCAGCGAGAGGACAGGCTCGCAAGAGACCCAGTACTTC. Its protein product is CASSERTGSQETQYF. The full variable domain, completed using reference TRBV5-1 and TRBJ2-5, is KAGVTQTPRYLIKTRGQQVTLSCSPISGHRSVSWYQQTPGQGLQFLFEYFSETQRNKGNFPGRFSGRQFSNSRSEMNVSTLELGDSALYLCASSERTGSQETQYFGPGTRLLVL.

The DNA of the CDR3 is TGCAGCGCAAGCACTGAAGCTTTCTTT. Translation gives CSASTEAFF. V is TRBV29-1 and J is TRBJ1-1; D call uncertain. The germline V gene encodes CDR1 SQVTM and CDR2 ANQGSEA. V shed 7 bases and J shed 4 bases, with 4 bases lying between them. The CDR3 has 9 residues.

CDR3 sequence: CASSGQETRGNTIYF. The CDR3 bases are TGTGCCAGCAGCGGACAGGAGACCAGGGGAAACACCATATATTTT. The rearrangement joins TRBV7-9 to TRBJ1-3; 7 bases are a match to TRBD1. Germline assignment: CDR1 SEHNR and CDR2 FQNEAQ (reference sequence). CDR3 length: 15 amino acids. Trimming took 5 bases from V and 4 from J; bases not matched to a gene: 8.

This clone was seen just once. The gene calls are TRBV19 and TRBJ2-3; 7 positions agree with TRBD2. Germline assignment: CDR1 LNHDA and CDR2 SQIVND (reference sequence). Trimming at V came to 5 bases and at J to 7 bases, leaving 15 bases not matched to a gene. The CDR3 spans 16 residues. DNA for the CDR3: TGTGCCAGTAGTCCCGGGGGGATGGGGGTTCGTTATACGCAGTATTTT. It is translated as CASSPGGMGVRYTQYF.

The V call is TRBV7-9, the J call TRBJ2-5; D is undetermined. Germline CDR1 is SEHNR and CDR2 is FQNEAQ (reference sequence). CDR3 size: 16 residues. V gave up 7 bases and J gave up 3 bases, with 21 bases separating them. This CDR3 is CASTRLTPSLKETQYF. The DNA for the CDR3 is TGTGCCAGCACCCGTTTGACTCCTTCCCTGAAAGAGACCCAGTACTTC.

The genes are TRBV27 and TRBJ1-5; the D gene is possibly TRBD1 (6 bases). The length of the CDR3 is 16 residues. Germline assignment: CDR1 MNHEY and CDR2 SMNVEV (reference sequence). V was trimmed by 3 bases and J by 3 bases, leaving 15 bases between them. In nucleotides, the CDR3 is TGTGCCAGCAGTTTCGTTGGGGGGGCTAACAATCAGCCCCAGCATTTT. Residues: CASSFVGGANNQPQHF.

The V gene is TRBV4-1, the J gene TRBJ2-3; D possibly corresponds to TRBD2 (6 bases). The germline gives CDR1 MGHRA, CDR2 YSYEKL. Trimming stripped 2 bases from V and 4 bases from J, with 16 bases between. The CDR3 is 16 residues long. The CDR3 reads CASSQLGLARADTQYF. CDR3 nucleotide sequence: TGCGCCAGCAGCCAATTGGGACTGGCTAGGGCAGATACGCAGTATTTT.

The chain carries TRBV7-9 and TRBJ2-1, with D possibly matching TRBD1 (6 bases). This CDR3 is 14 amino acids long. Germline V gene lookup returns CDR1 SEHNR and CDR2 FQNEAQ (reference sequence). V was clipped by 2 bases and J by 8 bases, with 13 bases between them. The CDR3 DNA reads as TGTGCCAGCAGCTTATACAGGGATTGGGATGAGCAGTTCTTC. Protein sequence: CASSLYRDWDEQFF.

The chain uses TRBV5-1 and TRBJ1-6; perhaps TRBD1 as D (5 bases). V was clipped by 10 bases and J by 5 bases, with 22 bases between them. The CDR3 consists of 16 residues. CDR1 and CDR2 from the germline V gene are SGHRS and YFSETQ. The CDR3 sequence is CASRPAGGADNSPLHF. The DNA for the CDR3 is TGCGCCTCCCGTCCAGCCGGAGGGGCGGATAATTCACCCCTCCACTTT.

This clone was seen a few times. The chain uses TRBV28 and TRBJ2-2, with 7 bases that match TRBD1. Germline values: CDR1 MDHEN, CDR2 SYDVKM. Trimming removed 5 bases from V and 3 bases from J; junction bases left unmatched: 6. This CDR3 contains 15 residues. The CDR3 spells CASSRRDSYTGELFF. CDR3 DNA: TGTGCCAGCAGTCGCCGGGACAGTTACACCGGGGAGCTGTTTTTT.

CDR3 residues: CASGRGQGNTGELFF. CDR3 DNA: TGTGCCAGCGGAAGGGGACAGGGAAACACCGGGGAGCTGTTTTTT. The chain carries TRBV6-6 and TRBJ2-2, with 9 bases matching TRBD1. Germline V gives CDR1 MNHNY, CDR2 SVGAGI (reference sequence). The length of the CDR3 is 15 residues. V gave up 8 bases and J gave up 2 bases; unmatched junction bases: 6.

This clone was detected only once. This sequence joins TRBV4-2 and TRBJ1-5; D unresolved. Per germline, CDR1 LGHNA and CDR2 YNFKEQ. Deletions cut 1 base from V and 3 bases from J, with 10 bases between. This CDR3 contains 15 residues. The CDR3 protein is CASSQVRQVNQPQHF. The CDR3 DNA reads as TGTGCCAGCAGCCAAGTAAGGCAGGTCAATCAGCCCCAGCATTTT.

This rearrangement joins TRBV12-3 or TRBV12-4 to TRBJ1-4; D not resolved. With 2 bases removed from V and 14 bases from J, the gap between germline ends came to 15 bases. This CDR3 has 13 residues. The DNA for the CDR3 is TGTGCCAGCAGTTTACACCTACCTCTTAAGCTGTTTTTT. It codes for CASSLHLPLKLFF.

The chain has TRBV3-1 (or the pseudogene TRBV3-2) and TRBJ2-7, with D perhaps assigned TRBD1 or TRBD2 (5 bases each). Germline assignment: CDR1 LGHDT and CDR2 YNNKEL (reference sequence). There are 13 residues in the CDR3. V was trimmed by 5 bases and J by 5 bases, leaving 13 bases between them. The CDR3 sequence: CASSEGSVDEQYF. For the CDR3, the DNA is TGTGCCAGCAGCGAGGGGAGTGTCGACGAGCAGTACTTC.

The rearrangement joins TRBV24-1 to TRBJ1-4; unclear D gene. Germline values: CDR1 KGHDR, CDR2 SFDVKD. The CDR3 contains 9 residues. V was clipped by 9 bases and J by 10 bases, with 5 bases between them. Written as DNA, the CDR3 is TGTGCCACCGGGAGAAAACTGTTTTTT. Translating gives CATGRKLFF.

CDR3 amino acids: CASSQIDRVANTGELFF. For the CDR3, the DNA is TGTGCCAGCAGCCAAATAGACAGGGTAGCGAACACCGGGGAGCTGTTTTTT. V is TRBV7-2 and J is TRBJ2-2; 7 bases fit TRBD1. The trim removed 5 bases at V and 0 bases at J, leaving 9 bases unmatched. Germline lookup yields CDR1 SGHTA and CDR2 FQGNSA. CDR3 length: 17 amino acids.

The J gene is TRBJ2-7, the V gene TRBV5-1; D gene uncertain. Per germline, CDR1 SGHRS and CDR2 YFSETQ. Trimming removed 4 bases from V and 5 bases from J, with 13 bases in between. This CDR3 contains 13 residues. In DNA, the CDR3 is TGCGCCAGCAGCCAGGCGGTTTCCGACGAGCAGTACTTC. It translates to CASSQAVSDEQYF.

This clone was counted a single time. This chain joins TRBV28 and TRBJ1-1; tentatively, D is TRBD1 (6 bases). The germline V gene has CDR1 MDHEN and CDR2 SYDVKM. The V end lost 7 bases, the J end lost 4 bases, and 16 bases lay between the germline ends. This CDR3 spans 14 amino acids. The CDR3 DNA follows: TGTGCCAGCACCCAGCTTAGGGGGAGCACTGAAGCTTTCTTT. As protein: CASTQLRGSTEAFF.

The chain has TRBV30 and TRBJ2-7; 12 bases match TRBD1. The ends lost 4 bases at V and 8 bases at J; junction bases unmatched: 9. The V gene's germline CDR1 is GTSNPN and CDR2 SVGIG (reference sequence). The CDR3 extends over 14 amino acids. CDR3 residues: CAWTPGQGAQKQYF. DNA for the CDR3: TGTGCCTGGACCCCGGGACAGGGGGCCCAGAAGCAGTACTTC. The full variable domain, its missing parts supplied by reference TRBV30 and TRBJ2-7, is SQTIHQWPATLVQPVGSPLSLECTVEGTSNPNLYWYRQAAGRGLQLLFYSVGIGQISSEVPQNLSASRPQDRQFILSSKKLLLSDSGFYLCAWTPGQGAQKQYFGPGTRLTVT.

V and J are TRBV15 and TRBJ1-1; a possible D gene is TRBD1 (5 bases). Per the germline V gene, CDR1 is LNHNV and CDR2 is YYDKDF (reference sequence). CDR3 size: 15 residues. The ends were cut back, 1 base at V and 3 bases at J, with 12 bases in the middle. CDR3 residues: CATSRAGSKYTEAFF. DNA of the CDR3: TGTGCCACCAGCAGAGCAGGGTCTAAGTACACTGAAGCTTTCTTT.

This chain links TRBV27 with TRBJ1-2, with D possibly TRBD1 on 6 matching bases. The CDR3 is made up of 12 amino acids. The germline CDR1 and CDR2 sequences are MNHEY and SMNVEV (reference sequence). CDR3 sequence: CVARTGAHGYTF. The CDR3 nucleotides are TGTGTTGCCCGGACGGGGGCGCATGGCTACACCTTC.